Listed below are T cell receptor beta chains from one sample, sequenced in a study of metastatic and nonmetastatic thyroid tumors. MiXCR re-clonotyped the PCR reads for TCRdb. In the table there are approximately 25,000 clones, more than 14% of which are singletons. Sample: blood. All receptors derive from a male donor with papillary thyroid cancer or a benign thyroid nodule (not recorded which). Some clones in this sample may be carry-over from other donors' samples. Each CDR3 is given with its conserved first and last residue. D genes are given only for firm matches. A clone size is listed for some rows: how often the clone was seen (once, few, many), or a class if it is expanded.

>TRBV20-1|NA|many|TRBJ1-2
TGCAGTGCTAGAGGGGGCAGGGAAGGAGATGGCTACACCTTC
CSARGGREGDGYTF
>TRBV28|NA|NA|TRBJ2-2
TGTGCCAGCAGTCGACGTCCGGGGGAGCTGTTTTTT
CASSRRPGELFF
>TRBV5-1|NA|many|TRBJ1-1
TGCGCCAGCAGCTGGGGCCAGGGGAACACTGAAGCTTTCTTT
CASSWGQGNTEAFF
>TRBV20-1|NA|many|TRBJ1-5
TGCAGTGCTAGTGGGGGGCCACCTTATAGCAATCAGCCCCAGCATTTT
CSASGGPPYSNQPQHF
>TRBV20-1|TRBD2|many|TRBJ2-3
TGCAGTGCTAGGGATAGCGGGGACACAGATACGCAGTATTTT
CSARDSGDTDTQYF
>TRBV6-5|NA|few|TRBJ2-3
TGTGCCAGCGGGGGATTATTCGGGCGGGAAGGACCTACAGATACGCAGTATTTT
CASGGLFGREGPTDTQYF
>TRBV4-2|NA|many|TRBJ1-1
TGTGCCAGCAGCCAAGATCCACTCCAGGTCACTGAAGCTTTCTTT
CASSQDPLQVTEAFF
>TRBV15|NA|NA|TRBJ2-7
TGTGCCACCAGCACCCGGACAGTCCTAGGCGACGAGCAGTACTTC
CATSTRTVLGDEQYF
>TRBV19|NA|many|TRBJ2-2
TGTGCCAGTGACCGGGATGGGTCCGGGGAGCTGTTTTTT
CASDRDGSGELFF
>TRBV6-2/TRBV6-3|NA|NA|TRBJ2-1
TGTGCCAGCAGTTACCCGGTGGTGGGGGGGGGCAATTACAATGAGCAGTTCTTC
CASSYPVVGGGNYNEQFF